This T cell receptor (beta chain) was documented in a study of tumor-infiltrating lymphocytes in primary liver carcinoma. The researchers produced TCR beta cDNA from around 500 ng total RNA with a constant-region primer. It was through three nested multiplex PCR rounds of slightly modified ARM-PCR that TCR beta libraries arose. TCRdb analysed the multiplex PCR reads with MiXCR anew, one entry per CDR3 protein. This sample yields tens of thousands of distinct CDR3 sequences, of which 71% are seen a single time; 30% to 40% belongs to the top ten. Unsorted bulk tissue (about 18-30 mg) underwent RNA and DNA co-extraction. This clonotype was detected only a few times. This clonotype was obtained from a man aged 35-49 years with primary liver carcinoma and hepatitis B virus infection. The source material was liver tumor tissue from sampling region 4. Subset of the sample: tumor region T4, right-lateral pole.

CDR3 nucleotides: TGTGCCAGCAGTTATCGAGGGGGTAGCAATCAGCCCCAGCATTTT. Protein: CASSYRGGSNQPQHF. The chain recombines TRBV6-2 or TRBV6-3 with TRBJ1-5; tentative D call: TRBD1 (6 bases). Trimming pared 3 bases from V and 0 bases from J, leaving 9 bases between. From germline, CDR1 is MNHEY and CDR2 SVGEGT. The CDR3 is 15 amino acids.